This TCR beta chain was observed in a study of cytotoxic CD8 clonotypes in ibrutinib-treated CLL. Study-level information: By median about 69 months, about twelve had progressed and about 15 stayed remitted; responses had been 2 complete and approximately 24 partial.

This clone is a singleton in its sample. Trimming at V came to 7 bases and at J to 12 bases, leaving 12 bases not matched to a gene. Germline-derived CDR1 and CDR2 are MNHEY and SMNVEV (reference sequence). The CDR3 runs 13 residues. Clones were sequenced by immunoSEQ multiplex PCR, and TCRdb holds only the in-frame ones, with some missing. Of 300,000 to 350,000 clones listed, around four fifths are singletons. Extraction of 1.5 to 2.5 micrograms of genomic DNA from cryopreserved PBMCs supplied material for TCR beta libraries. This clonotype originated in a human donor with chronic lymphocytic leukemia. The chain is built from TRBV27 and TRBJ2-1; TRBD1 aligns across 7 bases. Here the sequenced sample was PBMCs, taken before ibrutinib treatment. CDR3 in DNA: TGTGCCAGCAAACCGGGACAGAAAGGTAGGCAGTTCTTC. Its protein product is CASKPGQKGRQFF.